The 24 T cell receptor beta chains below come from one sample, sequenced in a study of shared clonotypes between healthy human individuals. Clones were read by immunoSEQ multiplex PCR, and TCRdb kept only the in-frame ones, dropping some. Here the sample spans millions of clones, roughly 94% being singletons. Specimen: naive CD4+ T cells sorted from blood. The subset here: CD45RA+ positively selected. Source of these receptors: a man aged 18 to 35 in good health.

CDR3 DNA sequence: TGTGCCAGCAGTTACGGCGACAGGGCCAACACTGAAGCTTTCTTT. Residues: CASSYGDRANTEAFF. The chain carries TRBV6-5 and TRBJ1-1, with 7 bases aligning to TRBD1. The ends lost 2 bases at V and 2 bases at J; junction bases unmatched: 5. This CDR3 contains 15 residues. The germline gives CDR1 MNHEY, CDR2 SVGAGI.

This clone is a singleton in its sample. The rearrangement joins TRBV6-6 to TRBJ1-2, with TRBD1 identical over 7 bases. The CDR3 extends over 14 amino acids. Germline CDR1 and CDR2: MNHNY and SVGAGI (reference sequence). The ends lost 8 bases at V and 8 bases at J; junction bases unmatched: 14. CDR3 in DNA: TGTGCCAGCCGATCAGGGACAGTTTTATGGGGCTACACCTTC. Translating gives CASRSGTVLWGYTF.

This chain uses TRBV6-1 with TRBJ2-2; maybe TRBD2 (5 bases). Germline V lookup: CDR1 MNHNS, CDR2 SASEGT. Trimming removed 8 bases at V and 7 bases at J, with 11 bases between. The CDR3 consists of 12 residues. CDR3 DNA sequence: TGTGCCAGCGGATTTGCGGGCGGGGAGCTGTTTTTT. It is translated as CASGFAGGELFF.

The rearrangement joins TRBV19 to TRBJ2-2, with D unresolved. The germline gives CDR1 LNHDA, CDR2 SQIVND (reference sequence). Trimming took 6 bases from V and 2 from J, leaving 7 bases between them. The CDR3 is 13 amino acids. CDR3 sequence: CASSLENTGELFF. The CDR3 DNA reads TGTGCCAGTAGCCTCGAAAACACCGGGGAGCTGTTTTTT.

The chain couples TRBV6-4 to TRBJ1-4; D is uncertain. Per germline, CDR1 MRHNA and CDR2 SNTAGT. Between the trimmed V and J ends, which lost 11 bases and 8 bases, there was a span of 18 bases. This CDR3 contains 13 residues. The CDR3 region has the DNA TGTGCCCCCGCGCCCGTGGCGGGGGAAAAACTGTTTTTT. Its translation is CAPAPVAGEKLFF.

J is TRBJ2-5 and V is TRBV4-3, with D perhaps TRBD1 or TRBD2 (6 bases each). The germline V gene encodes CDR1 LGHNA and CDR2 YSLEER. This CDR3 comprises 19 residues. V dropped 0 bases and J dropped 2 bases, with 22 bases sitting between them. In DNA, the CDR3 is TGCGCCAGCAGCCAAGAGGGCATTATAAGGGGGGCTGATCAAGAGACCCAGTACTTC. It codes for CASSQEGIIRGADQETQYF.

The gene calls are TRBV9 and TRBJ2-1; 11 bases agree with TRBD2. V was clipped by 4 bases and J by 6 bases; unmatched bases: 6. Germline V CDR1 and CDR2: SGDLS, YYNGEE. The CDR3 sequence is 15 residues long. The CDR3 region is CASSLTSGGVNEQFF. CDR3 nucleotides: TGTGCCAGCAGCTTAACTAGCGGGGGTGTCAATGAGCAGTTCTTC.

The V call is TRBV4-1, the J call TRBJ1-5; D is perhaps TRBD1 (6 bases). The V gene's germline CDR1 is MGHRA and CDR2 YSYEKL. Trimming stripped 0 bases from V and 0 bases from J, with 27 bases between. The CDR3 consists of 22 residues. CDR3 sequence: CASSQDLLTGPGVSYSNQPQHF. The CDR3 DNA is TGCGCCAGCAGCCAAGATCTGCTTACGGGACCAGGGGTGTCTTATAGCAATCAGCCCCAGCATTTT.

V usage is TRBV6-1 and J usage is TRBJ1-1, with 11 positions matching TRBD1. V was clipped by 1 base and J by 5 bases; unmatched bases: 6. Germline V CDR1 and CDR2: MNHNS, SASEGT. The CDR3 is made up of 16 amino acids. This chain's CDR3 is CASSEGDRGKRTEAFF. The CDR3 coding sequence is TGTGCCAGCAGTGAAGGGGACAGGGGGAAGAGGACTGAAGCTTTCTTT.

The chain uses TRBV28 and TRBJ1-2, with D possibly matching TRBD1 (5 bases). CDR1 is MDHEN, CDR2 SYDVKM, per germline. V dropped 8 bases and J dropped 5 bases, with 24 bases sitting between them. This CDR3 contains 16 residues. The DNA for the CDR3 is TGTGCCAGCTCCCGGGGACTTGCCCCATTTGGGTATGGCTACACCTTC. Its translation: CASSRGLAPFGYGYTF.

The chain combines TRBV25-1 with TRBJ2-7, with D possibly TRBD2 on 7 matching bases. This CDR3 has 14 residues. The germline gives CDR1 MGHDK, CDR2 SYGVNS. Trimming removed 6 bases at V and 3 bases at J, with 15 bases between. The chain's CDR3 is CASRAGQRNYEQYF. The DNA for the CDR3 is TGTGCCAGCAGAGCGGGACAAAGAAACTACGAGCAGTACTTC.

The count of this clone is one. The gene calls are TRBV25-1 and TRBJ1-6; TRBD1 agrees at 7 bases. V gave up 2 bases and J gave up 4 bases; unmatched junction bases: 5. Per germline, CDR1 MGHDK and CDR2 SYGVNS. The CDR3 length is 16 residues. CDR3 bases: TGTGCCAGCAGTGAAATAGGGACAGAATATAATTCACCCCTCCACTTT. It yields the protein CASSEIGTEYNSPLHF.

Points on this clone: A far bigger clonotype differs at one base, so this is likely a read error. The chain combines TRBV11-2 with TRBJ2-7; 10 bases align to TRBD1. The V gene's germline CDR1 is SGHAT and CDR2 FQNNGV. The CDR3 consists of 15 residues. The CDR3 region has the DNA TGTACCAGCAGCTCCCGGGGACAGGGGAGTGGGGAGCAGTACTTC. Encoded protein: CTSSSRGQGSGEQYF.

The sample holds a few counts of this clone. The J gene is TRBJ1-6, the V gene TRBV27; perhaps TRBD1 as D (5 bases). CDR1 MNHEY and CDR2 SMNVEV come from the germline V gene (reference sequence). This CDR3 spans 15 amino acids. Trimming shortened V by 5 bases and J by 9 bases, and 17 bases separated the two germline ends. For the CDR3, the DNA is TGTGCCAGCAGTCCACCGCCCGGGGCGGGTTCACCCCTCCACTTT. It yields the protein CASSPPPGAGSPLHF.

The V gene is TRBV27, the J gene TRBJ2-2, with TRBD1 as a possible D gene (5 bases). Looked up from germline, CDR1 is MNHEY and CDR2 is SMNVEV (reference sequence). Trimming removed 2 bases at V and 2 bases at J, with 9 bases between. There are 15 residues in the CDR3. CDR3 in amino acids: CASSLNRLNTGELFF. As DNA, the CDR3 is TGTGCCAGCAGTTTAAACAGGCTTAACACCGGGGAGCTGTTTTTT.

This clone was picked up one time. The chain recombines TRBV9 with TRBJ1-2; D uncertain. V was clipped by 0 bases and J by 0 bases, with 9 bases between them. The CDR3 is 15 residues long. The germline CDR1 and CDR2 sequences are SGDLS and YYNGEE. The CDR3 DNA is TGTGCCAGCAGCGTAGGAGGCAGTCCTAACTATGGCTACACCTTC. Its protein is CASSVGGSPNYGYTF.

The chain has TRBV5-1 and TRBJ1-2; 7 nucleotides align to TRBD1. The CDR3 is 12 residues long. Trimming took 3 bases from V and 8 from J; bases not matched to a gene: 4. Germline V gene lookup returns CDR1 SGHRS and CDR2 YFSETQ. In DNA, the CDR3 is TGCGCCAGCAGCTCGACAGGGAACGGCTACACCTTC. Protein: CASSSTGNGYTF.

The genes are TRBV5-4 and TRBJ2-7; 8 bases agree with TRBD1. V lost 4 bases to trimming and J lost 0 bases; unmatched junction nucleotides: 3. The CDR3 extends over 14 amino acids. Germline lookup yields CDR1 SGHNT and CDR2 YYREEE (reference sequence). The CDR3 nucleotides are TGTGCCAGCAGCCCGGGACAGGACTCCTACGAGCAGTACTTC. Its protein is CASSPGQDSYEQYF.

The rearrangement links TRBV7-9 to TRBJ1-3; D is unresolved. Germline values: CDR1 SEHNR, CDR2 FQNEAQ (reference sequence). CDR3 size: 16 residues. The V end was cut by 5 bases, the J end by 0 bases, with 14 bases between. The CDR3 DNA reads as TGTGCCAGCAGCCAAAGAGTGTTTCTCTCTGGAAACACCATATATTTT. Translated: CASSQRVFLSGNTIYF.

This chain links TRBV2 with TRBJ2-7; a weak D match, TRBD1 (7 bases). The ends were cut back, 10 bases at V and 2 bases at J, with 21 bases in the middle. Germline V gene lookup returns CDR1 SNHLY and CDR2 FYNNEI. The CDR3 has 15 amino acids. CDR3 in amino acids: CATRREPGGPYEQYF. The CDR3 DNA reads as TGTGCCACGAGGAGGGAACCAGGGGGTCCCTACGAGCAGTACTTC. Full variable domain (rest looked up from reference TRBV2 and TRBJ2-7): EPEVTQTPSHQVTQMGQEVILRCVPISNHLYFYWYRQILGQKVEFLVSFYNNEISEKSEIFDDQFSVERPDGSNFTLKIRSTKLEDSAMYFCATRREPGGPYEQYFGPGTRLTVT.

The chain is built from TRBV18 and TRBJ1-1; D gene ambiguous. The length of the CDR3 is 15 residues. The V gene lost 5 bases and the J gene lost 4 bases, with 17 bases spanning the gap. Germline V gene sequence: CDR1 KGHSH, CDR2 LQKENI. CDR3 bases: TGTGCCAGCTCAACATCGGGGTCCCGTGGCACTGAAGCTTTCTTT. Protein: CASSTSGSRGTEAFF. Full variable domain (outside the CDR3, taken from reference TRBV18 and TRBJ1-1): NAGVMQNPRHLVRRRGQEARLRCSPMKGHSHVYWYRQLPEEGLKFMVYLQKENIIDESGMPKERFSAEFPKEGPSILRIQQVVRGDSAAYFCASSTSGSRGTEAFFGQGTRLTVV.

This chain links TRBV4-1 with TRBJ2-1, with D perhaps TRBD1 (7 bases). There are 20 residues in the CDR3. Germline assignment: CDR1 MGHRA and CDR2 YSYEKL. With 4 bases removed from V and 12 bases from J, the gap between germline ends came to 37 bases. The CDR3 nucleotides are TGCGCCAGCAGCCCGAAAGGGGGCGCCCCTCTAAGAAGCGGGCTATCTGGGCAGTTCTTC. It encodes CASSPKGGAPLRSGLSGQFF.

Concerning this clone itself: Other DNA sequences within the sample encode an identical CDR3. The chain combines TRBV18 with TRBJ1-1, with D maybe TRBD1 (5 bases). The CDR3 has 15 amino acids. V lost 0 bases and J lost 0, with 8 bases in between. The germline V gene encodes CDR1 KGHSH and CDR2 LQKENI. CDR3 protein: CASSPPKGVNTEAFF. The CDR3 DNA is TGTGCCAGCTCACCACCGAAAGGGGTGAACACTGAAGCTTTCTTT.

V usage is TRBV5-1 and J usage is TRBJ1-1, with a tentative D call TRBD1 (5 bases). Germline V CDR1 and CDR2: SGHRS, YFSETQ. The CDR3 is made up of 13 amino acids. Trimming took off 0 bases at V and 11 bases at J, with 14 bases between the two ends. CDR3 coding DNA: TGCGCCAGCAGCTTGGAACAGGCCGGTGTGGCTTTCTTT. It translates to CASSLEQAGVAFF.